Presented here are 24 T cell receptor beta chains from one specimen sequenced in a study of blood T cell repertoires in COVID-19. TCRdb's table, derived via immunoSEQ multiplex PCR, lists solely in-frame clones and lacks some. In the table there are about 190,000 clones, around 87% of which are singletons. Input material: peripheral blood. The receptors shown here come from a man aged 50 to 59 with acute or convalescent COVID-19.

The chain is built from TRBV18 and TRBJ2-3, with 7 positions matching TRBD1. The V and J ends lost 2 bases and 3 bases, in that order; junction bases with no gene match: 8. CDR1 and CDR2 (germline): KGHSH, LQKENI. The CDR3 contains 16 residues. CDR3 amino acids: CASSPTKGAGTDTQYF. The DNA of the CDR3 is TGTGCCAGCTCACCAACTAAGGGGGCCGGGACAGATACGCAGTATTTT. The variable domain in full, with the rest retrieved from reference TRBV18 and TRBJ2-3, is NAGVMQNPRHLVRRRGQEARLRCSPMKGHSHVYWYRQLPEEGLKFMVYLQKENIIDESGMPKERFSAEFPKEGPSILRIQQVVRGDSAAYFCASSPTKGAGTDTQYFGPGTRLTVL.

CDR3 sequence (DNA): TGCGCCAGCAGCTCGATAGCGGGAGGTTCGGATACGCAGTATTTT. Its translation: CASSSIAGGSDTQYF. V is TRBV5-1 and J is TRBJ2-3, with TRBD2 matching over 10 bases. The CDR3 is 15 residues long. The ends lost 3 bases at V and 6 bases at J; junction bases unmatched: 7. Germline lookup yields CDR1 SGHRS and CDR2 YFSETQ.

The rearrangement links TRBV24-1 to TRBJ2-5; D uncertain. There are 13 residues in the CDR3. Looked up from germline, CDR1 is KGHDR and CDR2 is SFDVKD. Trimming removed 2 bases from V and 2 bases from J, with 5 bases in between. The CDR3 sequence is CATSDSTQETQYF. The CDR3, as DNA: TGTGCCACCAGTGATTCGACACAAGAGACCCAGTACTTC.

The gene calls are TRBV27 and TRBJ2-3; maybe TRBD2 (5 bases). The germline gives CDR1 MNHEY, CDR2 SMNVEV (reference sequence). The CDR3 is made up of 17 amino acids. Trimming removed 1 base from V and 2 bases from J, with 16 bases in between. This CDR3 is CASSLLFGVGYTDTQYF. The CDR3 nucleotides read TGTGCCAGCAGTTTATTATTCGGGGTGGGATACACAGATACGCAGTATTTT.

This chain connects TRBV18 to TRBJ2-7; 7 nucleotides match TRBD1. The CDR3 contains 14 residues. In germline, CDR1 is KGHSH, CDR2 LQKENI. After removal of 2 bases from V and 0 bases from J, the junction contained 1 base not matched to a gene. The CDR3 loop is CASSPGTDSYEQYV. The CDR3 DNA follows: TGTGCCAGCTCACCAGGGACAGACTCCTACGAGCAGTACGTC.

The chain carries TRBV18 and TRBJ2-2, with 9 bases fitting TRBD1. The trim removed 2 bases at V and 1 base at J, leaving 8 bases unmatched. Germline lookup yields CDR1 KGHSH and CDR2 LQKENI. The CDR3 consists of 18 residues. This chain's CDR3 is CASSPSPGTGKNTGELFF. In nucleotides, the CDR3 is TGTGCCAGCTCACCAAGCCCGGGGACAGGGAAGAACACCGGGGAGCTGTTTTTT.

The rearrangement uses TRBV4-2 and TRBJ2-5; TRBD1 agrees at 8 bases. CDR1 is LGHNA, CDR2 YNFKEQ, per germline. This CDR3 has 14 amino acids. The junction had 3 bases not matched to a gene; V was cut back by 1 base and J by 5 bases. Here the CDR3 DNA reads TGTGCCAGCAGCCAAGGGACAGGGCAGGAGACCCAGTACTTC. Translating gives CASSQGTGQETQYF.

This chain uses TRBV7-3 with TRBJ2-1, with a weak D call TRBD2 (6 bases). Trimming stripped 2 bases from V and 3 bases from J, with 14 bases between. The CDR3 is made up of 16 amino acids. Germline CDR1 and CDR2: SGHTA and FQGTGA. DNA of the CDR3: TGTGCCAGCAGCTTAGTTGGGACTCGCGACTACAATGAGCAGTTCTTC. This sequence encodes CASSLVGTRDYNEQFF.

The chain joins TRBV11-2 to TRBJ1-3; possible D gene TRBD1, 5 bases. Germline V gene data show CDR1 as SGHAT and CDR2 as FQNNGV. CDR3 length: 14 amino acids. V lost 5 bases to trimming and J lost 5 bases, with 13 bases between them. For the CDR3, the DNA is TGTGCCAGCAGCCGGCAGGGATTGAGAAACACCATATATTTT. This sequence encodes CASSRQGLRNTIYF.

The V call is TRBV19, the J call TRBJ1-4; 10 bases are shared with TRBD1. V lost 4 bases to trimming and J lost 0 bases; unmatched junction nucleotides: 5. This CDR3 is built from 17 residues. Germline loops: CDR1 LNHDA, CDR2 SQIVND (reference sequence). The CDR3 is CASSSPGQGSTNEKLFF. The CDR3 region has the DNA TGTGCCAGTAGTAGTCCGGGACAGGGGTCAACTAATGAAAAACTGTTTTTT. The whole variable domain, filled in from reference TRBV19 and TRBJ1-4, reads DGGITQSPKYLFRKEGQNVTLSCEQNLNHDAMYWYRQDPGQGLRLIYYSQIVNDFQKGDIAEGYSVSREKKESFPLTVTSAQKNPTAFYLCASSSPGQGSTNEKLFFGSGTQLSVL.

The chain carries TRBV5-1 and TRBJ1-3; tentatively, D is TRBD1 (5 bases). Trimming cost V 3 bases and J 1 base, with 11 bases left between them. CDR3 length: 15 residues. Germline CDR1 SGHRS, CDR2 YFSETQ. The CDR3 here is CASSSGLGSGNTIYF. The CDR3, as DNA: TGCGCCAGCAGCTCGGGACTGGGATCTGGAAACACCATATATTTT.

The V call is TRBV11-1, the J call TRBJ2-2; a possible D gene is TRBD1 (5 bases). Germline V lookup: CDR1 SGHAT, CDR2 FQDESV (reference sequence). Trimming took off 3 bases at V and 6 bases at J, with 11 bases between the two ends. This CDR3 has 14 amino acids. In nucleotides, the CDR3 is TGTGCCAGCAGCTTCCTAAGGGGTGCCGGGGAGCTGTTTTTT. It translates to CASSFLRGAGELFF.

The V call is TRBV6-5, the J call TRBJ2-2; TRBD1 is a possible D gene (6 bases). Trimming removed 2 bases from V and 4 bases from J, with 11 bases in between. There are 15 residues in the CDR3. Per germline, CDR1 MNHEY and CDR2 SVGAGI. In DNA, the CDR3 is TGTGCCAGCAGTTACGGCCGAGGGGGCACCGGGGAGCTGTTTTTT. Protein: CASSYGRGGTGELFF.

The rearrangement joins TRBV12-3 or TRBV12-4 to TRBJ2-5, with TRBD1 as a possible D gene (6 bases). The CDR3 extends over 13 amino acids. The V gene lost 8 bases and the J gene lost 0 bases, with 10 bases spanning the gap. This chain's CDR3 is CASQQGNQETQYF. The CDR3 region has the DNA TGTGCCAGCCAACAGGGAAACCAAGAGACCCAGTACTTC.

The chain links TRBV28 to TRBJ2-7, with a tentative D call TRBD1 (6 bases). Trimming took 3 bases from V and 6 from J, leaving 9 bases between them. Germline lookup yields CDR1 MDHEN and CDR2 SYDVKM. The length of the CDR3 is 12 residues. CDR3 amino acids: CASSLGTTEQYV. CDR3 DNA sequence: TGTGCCAGCAGTTTGGGGACAACCGAGCAGTACGTC.

The CDR3 DNA reads as TGTGCCATCGGGGCTAGCGGGATTGGAGATACGCAGTATTTT. Translated, it gives CAIGASGIGDTQYF. The chain uses TRBV10-3 and TRBJ2-3, with 9 bases matching TRBD2. Germline V lookup: CDR1 ENHRY, CDR2 SYGVKD. CDR3 length: 14 amino acids. J lost 5 bases, V lost 8 bases, and 8 bases had no gene match.

The chain joins TRBV13 to TRBJ1-1; 7 nucleotides align to TRBD1. CDR3 length: 13 amino acids. V lost 0 bases, J lost 7 bases, and 2 bases stayed unmatched. The germline gives CDR1 PRHDT, CDR2 FYEKMQ (reference sequence). The CDR3 nucleotides read TGTGCCAGCAGCTTAGGGGGACAGCTTGAAGCTTTCTTT. Protein product: CASSLGGQLEAFF.

The V gene is TRBV28, the J gene TRBJ2-3, with 9 bases matching TRBD1. V lost 5 bases to trimming and J lost 0 bases; unmatched junction nucleotides: 9. The germline V gene has CDR1 MDHEN and CDR2 SYDVKM. The CDR3 extends over 17 amino acids. CDR3 protein: CASSPTGQGMSTDTQYF. CDR3 nucleotides: TGTGCCAGCAGTCCTACGGGACAGGGTATGAGCACAGATACGCAGTATTTT.

This CDR3 reads CASVAGTGISYQFF. The CDR3 nucleotides are TGTGCCAGTGTAGCCGGGACAGGTATTTCCTATCAGTTCTTC. The chain recombines TRBV28 with TRBJ2-1, with 8 bases identical to TRBD1. Germline V gives CDR1 MDHEN, CDR2 SYDVKM. V was clipped by 9 bases and J by 13 bases; unmatched bases: 17. CDR3 size: 14 residues.

This clone appeared once. CDR3 amino acids: CASSSQPNEKLFF. CDR3 coding DNA: TGTGCCAGCAGCTCACAGCCAAATGAAAAACTGTTTTTT. V gene TRBV7-2 combines with J gene TRBJ1-4, with D uncertain. V was clipped by 4 bases and J by 5 bases, with 8 bases between them. In germline, CDR1 is SGHTA, CDR2 FQGNSA. The CDR3 is made up of 13 amino acids.

The chain recombines TRBV5-6 with TRBJ1-4; D unclear. The V end lost 4 bases, the J end lost 5 bases, and 12 bases lay between the germline ends. CDR3 length: 14 amino acids. CDR1 and CDR2 from the germline V gene are SGHDT and YYEEEE. The CDR3 loop is CASSLREVNEKLFF. The CDR3 nucleotides read TGTGCCAGCAGCCTGCGCGAAGTGAATGAAAAACTGTTTTTT. Using reference TRBV5-6 and TRBJ1-4 for the parts outside the CDR3, the full variable domain is DAGVTQSPTHLIKTRGQQVTLRCSPKSGHDTVSWYQQALGQGPQFIFQYYEEEERQRGNFPDRFSGHQFPNYSSELNVNALLLGDSALYLCASSLREVNEKLFFGSGTQLSVL.

This clone has a single count. The chain is built from TRBV5-1 and TRBJ2-2; TRBD2 aligns across 7 bases. Germline CDR1 SGHRS, CDR2 YFSETQ. The CDR3 spans 18 residues. Trimming removed 0 bases from V and 8 bases from J; junction bases left unmatched: 16. DNA for the CDR3: TGCGCCAGCAGCTTGGGATTCGGGACTACCAGCCCAGGGGGGGAGCTGTTTTTT. Protein product: CASSLGFGTTSPGGELFF.

The chain is built from TRBV4-1 and TRBJ2-6, with 10 positions matching TRBD1. CDR3 length: 16 residues. Germline lookup yields CDR1 MGHRA and CDR2 YSYEKL. V dropped 7 bases and J dropped 2; count of bases not matched to a gene: 5. The CDR3 loop is CASTRDRGAGANVLTF. In DNA, the CDR3 is TGCGCCAGCACCCGGGACAGGGGAGCTGGGGCCAACGTCCTGACTTTC.

This clone showed up just a few times. The CDR3 coding sequence is TGTGCCAGTAGTAGGAGGGGATCGGACAATCAGCCCCAGCATTTT. The encoded protein is CASSRRGSDNQPQHF. This sequence joins TRBV19 and TRBJ1-5, with D perhaps matching TRBD1 (5 bases). Trimming took 4 bases from V and 3 from J, leaving 13 bases between them. Germline V gene data show CDR1 as LNHDA and CDR2 as SQIVND (reference sequence). The CDR3 has 15 amino acids.